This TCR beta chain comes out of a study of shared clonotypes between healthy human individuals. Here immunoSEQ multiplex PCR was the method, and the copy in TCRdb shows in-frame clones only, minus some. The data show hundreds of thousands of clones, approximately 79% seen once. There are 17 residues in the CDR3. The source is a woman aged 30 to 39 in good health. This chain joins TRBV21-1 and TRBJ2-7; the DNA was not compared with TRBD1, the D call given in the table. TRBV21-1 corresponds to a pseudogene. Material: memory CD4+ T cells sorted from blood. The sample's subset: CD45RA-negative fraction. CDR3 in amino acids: CASSKSNSGTGVHEQYF. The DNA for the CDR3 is TGTGCCAGCAGCAAATCGAACTCCGGGACAGGGGTCCACGAGCAGTACTTC.